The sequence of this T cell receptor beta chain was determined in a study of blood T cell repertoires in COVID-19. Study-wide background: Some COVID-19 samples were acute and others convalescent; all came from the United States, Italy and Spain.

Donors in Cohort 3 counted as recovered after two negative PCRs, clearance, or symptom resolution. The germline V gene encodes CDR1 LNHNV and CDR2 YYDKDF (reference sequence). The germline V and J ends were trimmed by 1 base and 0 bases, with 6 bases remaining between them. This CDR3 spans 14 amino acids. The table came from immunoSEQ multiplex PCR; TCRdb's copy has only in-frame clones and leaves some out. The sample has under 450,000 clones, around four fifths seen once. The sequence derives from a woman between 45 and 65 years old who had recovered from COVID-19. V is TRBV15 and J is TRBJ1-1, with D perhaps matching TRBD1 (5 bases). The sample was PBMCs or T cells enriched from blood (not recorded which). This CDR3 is CATSRGQLNTEAFF. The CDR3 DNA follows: TGTGCCACCAGCAGAGGACAGTTGAACACTGAAGCTTTCTTT.